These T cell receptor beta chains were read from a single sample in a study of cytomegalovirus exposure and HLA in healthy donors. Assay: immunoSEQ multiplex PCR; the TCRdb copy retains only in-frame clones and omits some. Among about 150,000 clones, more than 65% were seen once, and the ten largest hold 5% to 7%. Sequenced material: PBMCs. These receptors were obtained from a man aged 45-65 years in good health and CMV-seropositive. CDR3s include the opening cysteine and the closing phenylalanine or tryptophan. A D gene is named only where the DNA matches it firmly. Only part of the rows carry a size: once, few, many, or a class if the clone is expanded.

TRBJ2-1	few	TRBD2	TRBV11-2	CASSRTSGRVSSYNEQFF	TGTGCCAGCAGCCGGACTAGCGGGAGAGTCAGCTCCTACAATGAGCAGTTCTTC
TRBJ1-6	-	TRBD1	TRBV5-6	CASSLDRTGGNSPLHF	TGTGCCAGCAGCTTGGATAGGACAGGGGGGAATTCACCCCTCCACTTT
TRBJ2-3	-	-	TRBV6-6	CASSFIRGGDTQYF	TGTGCCAGCAGTTTTATTAGAGGAGGAGATACGCAGTATTTT
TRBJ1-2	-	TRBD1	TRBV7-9	CASSFLQGGGYTF	TGTGCCAGCAGCTTCTTACAGGGGGGTGGCTACACCTTC
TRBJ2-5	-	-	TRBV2	CASTRLRTQYF	TGTGCCAGCACGCGCCTCCGAACCCAGTACTTC
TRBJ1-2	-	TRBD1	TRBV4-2	CASSPGTGRGGYTF	TGTGCCAGCAGTCCCGGGACAGGAAGAGGTGGCTACACCTTC
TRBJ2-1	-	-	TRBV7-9	CASSLPAASYNEQFF	TGTGCCAGCAGCTTACCAGCGGCCTCCTACAATGAGCAGTTCTTC
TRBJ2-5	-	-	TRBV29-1	CSVGQGGPWTQYF	TGCAGCGTTGGGCAGGGTGGGCCCTGGACCCAGTACTTC
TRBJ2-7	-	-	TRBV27	CASSSNQRTAFQSSYEQYF	TGTGCCAGCAGTTCCAACCAACGGACAGCTTTTCAGAGCTCCTACGAGCAGTACTTC
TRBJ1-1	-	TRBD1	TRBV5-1	CASSHGQAGTEAFF	TGCGCCAGCAGCCACGGACAGGCGGGTACTGAAGCTTTCTTT